This T cell receptor (beta chain) was obtained from a study of shared T cell receptors in the human thymus. Germline CDR1 is SGHNT and CDR2 is YENEEA. With V trimmed by 5 bases and J by 7 bases, 14 bases remained unmatched. CDR3 length: 16 amino acids. Generated by immunoSEQ multiplex PCR, the TCRdb table keeps only in-frame clones and is missing some. Found here are some 700,000 clones, around 89% of them singletons; the top ten hold approximately 0.011%. In addition, the sample was reused for a study of human thymus T cells.

This chain joins TRBV11-3 and TRBJ2-7; 10 nucleotides match TRBD1. The clonotype was recovered from a boy under three years old with a congenital heart defect. The sample was thymocytes. For the CDR3, the DNA is TGTGCCAGCAGCCGGAAATTCGACAGGGGGCTGGGGGAGCAGTACTTC. It encodes CASSRKFDRGLGEQYF. Full variable domain (missing parts from reference TRBV11-3 and TRBJ2-7): EAGVVQSPRYKIIEKKQPVAFWCNPISGHNTLYWYLQNLGQGPELLIRYENEEAVDDSQLPKDRFSAERLKGVDSTLKIQPAELGDSAVYLCASSRKFDRGLGEQYFGPGTRLTVT.